This T cell receptor (beta chain) stems from a study of metastatic and nonmetastatic thyroid tumors. Study context: Across peripheral blood and tumor or nodule tissue samples taken from malignant and benign thyroid patients, the repertoires were compared with one another. Study-wide results and caveats: Malignant tumors reportedly showed significantly higher TCR beta diversity than benign nodules in both blood and tumor.

Before thyroid surgery, none of the patients had received any treatment. In the authors' methods: For papillary thyroid cancer, a distant-metastasis classifier was constructed from CDR3 differences observed across clinicopathological groups. MiXCR reprocessed the PCR reads for TCRdb. V and J calls and clone size were set by TCRdb, not the authors. The sample shows tens of thousands of clones, around an eighth of them seen only once. This clone occurred once. What it recognizes is unknown. CDR3 length: 17 amino acids. Trimming removed 4 bases from V and 6 bases from J, with 25 bases in between. Sequencing used blood. This sequence originates from a female donor with papillary thyroid cancer or a benign thyroid nodule (not recorded which). Some clones in this sample may be carry-over from other donors' samples. This chain connects TRBV12-3 or TRBV12-4 to TRBJ2-7; weak D call: TRBD2 (6 bases). CDR3 sequence reads: CASSSRDSRVSSGEQYF. Here the CDR3 DNA reads TGTGCCAGCAGTTCTCGGGACTCCCGAGTTAGTTCAGGCGAGCAGTACTTC.